This T cell receptor beta chain was found in a study of T-cell memory formation after mild COVID-19 (dated by TCRdb to the early 2020s). Background for the entire study: TCR sequence clusters from the two donors were largely donor specific. T-cell clones expanding and contracting after mild COVID-19 in a couple of donors were tracked by longitudinal TCRalpha and TCRbeta repertoire sequencing. Two young, previously healthy adult volunteers, one female and one male, were included in the cohort.

V is reduced by 3 bases and J by 0 bases, leaving a spacing of 11 bases between them. The germline V gene yields KGHSH for CDR1 and LQKENI for CDR2. From the cysteine up to the phenylalanine, the CDR3 has a length of 15 residues. The entry retains the CDR3 DNA only, 45 bases that are in frame from base 1. PBMCs were isolated by Ficoll-Paque density gradient centrifugation. Notes on this clonotype: What this receptor recognizes is not known. No base qualities exist here, and no much larger clone lies one base off it.

Points the paper makes about the study in general: The detection of some responding clones in pre-infection memory suggests that pre-existing cross-reactive memory T cells joined the SARS-CoV-2 response. Contracting CD4+ clones appeared mostly in the CM and EM memory subsets, whereas CD8+ clones were enriched in EMRA. Clones contracting from day 15 to 85 had balanced CD4/CD8 phenotypes, while a second wave expanding from day 15 to 37 was biased towards CD4+. Only two mild cases were covered by the study, and larger cohorts that include severe cases with pre-infection samples were considered necessary. Whether the second-wave clones peaking on day 37 were SARS-CoV-2 specific was not confirmed.

The instrument given in TCRdb is Illumina NovaSeq 6000. TCRalpha and TCRbeta cDNA libraries were constructed by 5'RACE with constant-segment primers, with sample barcodes and unique molecular identifiers being introduced. RNA was extracted from every sample with Trizol reagent. Library amplification was performed in two PCR steps, and a second sample barcode and Illumina TruSeq adapters were introduced in the second step. Sequencing of the libraries was done on an Illumina NovaSeq, producing 2 x 150 bp paired-end reads. As for the authors' bioinformatics: The reads were demultiplexed and collapsed into UMI-guided consensus sequences using migec v1.2.7. With mixcr v2.1.11, UMI consensuses were aligned to TRA and TRB V and J templates and assembled into clonotypes. Clonotypes were classified as expanded or contracted when called significant by both edgeR and NoisET, with noise models trained on biological replicates. For edgeR calls, the thresholds were a false discovery rate-adjusted p below 0.01 and a log2 fold-change of 1. As an exploratory analysis of dynamics, max-normalized trajectories of the 1000 most abundant clonotypes were examined with PCA combined with hierarchical clustering. Each responding clone was given a CD4 or CD8 phenotype based on the CD4+ and CD8+ repertoires, which had been sequenced separately. TCRdb handled the public reads itself, with Q25 trimming in fastp and clone calling in MiXCR, and kept productive beta chains. CDR3 protein duplicates are merged, each entry listing the most common genes and DNA. The authors' filters were not applied to this entry. The table for this sample lists 200,000 to 300,000 distinct CDR3 sequences; 15% of them were counted only once. The top ten clones comprise 2.1% of the sample.

The receptor comes from an adult woman who had mild COVID-19 (a few samples of this study predate the infection). The sample titles of this study are shuffled in the database, so cell type and time point are left out; the donor was told from shared clones. The source material was PBMCs or a T cell subset sorted from them (not recorded which). Recombination connected TRBV18 to TRBJ2-5; a tentative D call is TRBD2 (5 bases match). The CDR3 protein sequence reads: CASSPSGLNQETQYF. The nucleotide sequence is TGTGCCAGCTCACCGTCCGGACTCAACCAAGAGACCCAGTACTTC.